What follows are 26 T cell receptor beta chains derived from one specimen sequenced in a study of CD8 T cells in ankylosing spondylitis (dated by TCRdb to between 2016 and 2019). The library was built by means of 5' RACE. The reads were generated on an Illumina HiSeq 2500. TCRdb trimmed public reads at Q25 via fastp, called clones via MiXCR and kept in-frame beta chains. CDR3 protein sequences are deduplicated, and each keeps its most common genes and DNA. A total of about 210,000 distinct CDR3 sequences appear in this sample, more than 5.5% of them only once. Clones ranked in the top ten supply 14% of the sample. What the authors observed across the whole study: A TCR beta motif of several highly homologous amino acid variants appeared characteristic of blood from ankylosing spondylitis patients.

These receptors lack a known antigen. The sample comprised blood, either unsorted or a sorted T cell fraction (not recorded which). These receptors were taken from a male donor with ankylosing spondylitis.

This clonotype was seen many times. The CDR3 DNA is TGTGCCAGCAGCTTACTCCCGACCGGGGAGCTGTTTTTT. Residues: CASSLLPTGELFF. The chain carries TRBV5-6 and TRBJ2-2; D not resolved. The CDR3 spans 13 residues. With 2 bases removed from V and 5 bases from J, the gap between germline ends came to 7 bases. Germline lookup yields CDR1 SGHDT and CDR2 YYEEEE.

There are many counts of this clonotype. V gene TRBV10-3 combines with J gene TRBJ2-1, with TRBD1 as a possible D gene (5 bases). The CDR3 runs to 13 residues. The germline gives CDR1 ENHRY, CDR2 SYGVKD. The V end was cut by 6 bases, the J end by 8 bases, with 14 bases between. CDR3 sequence reads: CAISEQDADEQFF. DNA of the CDR3: TGTGCCATCAGCGAACAGGACGCTGATGAGCAGTTCTTC.

The sample holds many counts of this clonotype. The chain couples TRBV7-9 to TRBJ2-7; weak D call: TRBD1 (6 bases). With 6 bases removed from V and 4 bases from J, the gap between germline ends came to 13 bases. Per germline, CDR1 SEHNR and CDR2 FQNEAQ (reference sequence). The CDR3 covers 13 residues. The CDR3 coding sequence is TGTGCCAGCAGGCCCGGACAGACATACGAGCAGTACTTC. It translates to CASRPGQTYEQYF.

This clonotype was detected ten times or more. This chain joins TRBV20-1 and TRBJ1-1; D is uncertain. Trimming removed 3 bases at V and 2 bases at J, with 16 bases between. The V gene's germline CDR1 is DFQATT and CDR2 SNEGSKA (reference sequence). The CDR3 is 15 residues long. The CDR3 sequence: CSARPPAATNTEAFF. CDR3 DNA: TGCAGTGCTAGGCCCCCGGCAGCTACAAACACTGAAGCTTTCTTT.

This clonotype was counted at least ten times. This chain uses TRBV20-1 with TRBJ2-7; D unresolved. Per the germline V gene, CDR1 is DFQATT and CDR2 is SNEGSKA (reference sequence). V was clipped by 0 bases and J by 3 bases, with 18 bases between them. This CDR3 has 16 amino acids. CDR3 nucleotide sequence: TGCAGTGCTAGAGATGGTTACCGAAGGTCATACTACGAGCAGTACTTC. Protein product: CSARDGYRRSYYEQYF.

The chain carries TRBV7-2 and TRBJ2-1; weak D call: TRBD2 (6 bases). Trimming shortened V by 1 base and J by 5 bases, and 18 bases separated the two germline ends. Per the germline V gene, CDR1 is SGHTA and CDR2 is FQGNSA. The CDR3 has 17 amino acids. The CDR3 region has the DNA TGTGCCAGCAGCTTAGGTTTTGTCCGGGGGATGAACAATGAGCAGTTCTTC. It yields the protein CASSLGFVRGMNNEQFF.

There are many counts of this clonotype. The chain uses TRBV6-1 and TRBJ1-1, with a possible D match to TRBD1 (6 bases). The germline gives CDR1 MNHNS, CDR2 SASEGT. The CDR3 has 17 amino acids. V lost 0 bases and J 0 bases, leaving 14 bases between the germline ends. CDR3 region: CASSEARGTHMNTEAFF. In nucleotides, the CDR3 is TGTGCCAGCAGTGAAGCGCGGGGGACACACATGAACACTGAAGCTTTCTTT.

In its sample, this clonotype was seen many times. V gene TRBV7-9 combines with J gene TRBJ2-1, with TRBD1 as a possible D gene (6 bases). There are 16 residues in the CDR3. Germline CDR1 SEHNR, CDR2 FQNEAQ (reference sequence). V was trimmed by 1 base and J by 2 bases, leaving 12 bases between them. This CDR3 is CASSLDRAPAYNEQFF. The CDR3 nucleotides read TGTGCCAGCAGCTTAGACAGGGCCCCTGCCTACAATGAGCAGTTCTTC. Filled out from reference TRBV7-9 and TRBJ2-1, the complete variable domain reads DTGVSQNPRHKITKRGQNVTFRCDPISEHNRLYWYRQTLGQGPEFLTYFQNEAQLEKSRLLSDRFSAERPKGSFSTLEIQRTEQGDSAMYLCASSLDRAPAYNEQFFGPGTRLTVL.

The table lists this clonotype with many counts. The CDR3 DNA reads TGTGCCAGCAGCGACGGGACTAGCGGGAGTCTCCTCTCCTACGAGCAGTACTTC. This codes for CASSDGTSGSLLSYEQYF. The rearrangement uses TRBV9 and TRBJ2-7, with 14 bases matching TRBD2. This CDR3 comprises 18 residues. Germline trimming cut 3 bases from V and 0 bases from J; bases unmatched to any gene: 8. Germline assignment: CDR1 SGDLS and CDR2 YYNGEE.

This clonotype was observed a few times. The J gene is TRBJ2-6, the V gene TRBV19; no firm D call. Germline values: CDR1 LNHDA, CDR2 SQIVND (reference sequence). The germline V and J ends were trimmed by 5 bases and 0 bases, with 17 bases remaining between them. This CDR3 is 18 amino acids long. CDR3 nucleotide sequence: TGTGCCAGTAGTCCCCGGGCAGCCCCTCGCTCTGGGGCCAACGTCCTGACTTTC. It encodes CASSPRAAPRSGANVLTF.

This clonotype appeared many times. The chain combines TRBV6-6 with TRBJ2-4, with D perhaps matching TRBD1 (5 bases). From germline, CDR1 is MNHNY and CDR2 SVGAGI (reference sequence). The CDR3 totals 13 residues. Trimming took 8 bases from V and 1 from J, leaving 9 bases between them. This CDR3 reads CASAKGAKNIQYF. CDR3 DNA: TGTGCCAGCGCCAAGGGGGCCAAAAACATTCAGTACTTC.

This chain uses TRBV10-1 with TRBJ2-3, with TRBD2 matching 9 bases. Per germline, CDR1 WNHNN and CDR2 SYGVQD (reference sequence). V lost 0 bases to trimming and J lost 5 bases; unmatched junction nucleotides: 3. The CDR3 is 15 residues long. CDR3 loop: CASSESLAGVDTQYF. CDR3 sequence (DNA): TGCGCCAGCAGTGAGTCGTTAGCGGGAGTAGATACGCAGTATTTT.

In its sample, this clonotype was seen many times. CDR3 residues: CASGLVSAGGYTF. The CDR3 DNA sequence: TGTGCTAGTGGTTTGGTATCTGCGGGTGGCTACACCTTC. The chain recombines TRBV12-5 with TRBJ1-2; no clear D gene. CDR1 is LGHNT and CDR2 is FRNRAP in the germline V gene. V was pared by 0 bases and J by 7 bases, with 9 bases between. The CDR3 runs 13 residues.

This clonotype was counted a few times. The V call is TRBV7-8, the J call TRBJ1-2, with 7 bases fitting TRBD1. Germline trimming cut 5 bases from V and 8 bases from J; bases unmatched to any gene: 14. The germline V gene has CDR1 SGHVS and CDR2 FQNEAQ. The CDR3 covers 15 residues. CDR3 nucleotide sequence: TGTGCCAGCAGCACGATCCCGACAGGGCCCGGGGGCTACACCTTC. It codes for CASSTIPTGPGGYTF.

Concerning this clonotype: A read error is possible here, since a much larger clone lies one base away. The V gene is TRBV20-1, the J gene TRBJ2-1; D is unresolved. Germline lookup yields CDR1 DFQATT and CDR2 SNEGSKA (reference sequence). Deletions cut 6 bases from V and 0 bases from J, with 12 bases between. This CDR3 comprises 14 residues. DNA for the CDR3: TGCAGTGCCACGCTCGGAGACTCCTACAATGAGCAGTTCTTC. Its translation: CSATLGDSYNEQFF.

This clonotype was seen many times. The J gene is TRBJ2-1, the V gene TRBV12-3 or TRBV12-4; tentatively, D is TRBD2 (6 bases). V lost 7 bases to trimming and J lost 2 bases, with 15 bases between them. This CDR3 is 15 amino acids long. CDR3 in amino acids: CASTKGGLTYNEQFF. The CDR3 DNA follows: TGTGCCAGCACCAAGGGTGGACTAACCTACAATGAGCAGTTCTTC.

This clonotype was recorded many times. V gene TRBV15 combines with J gene TRBJ2-1; 14 nucleotides line up with TRBD2. The CDR3 spans 16 residues. The trim removed 0 bases at V and 13 bases at J, leaving 8 bases unmatched. CDR1 and CDR2 from the germline V gene are LNHNV and YYDKDF (reference sequence). The CDR3 spells CATSRESSGLAGVQFF. CDR3 bases: TGTGCCACCAGCAGAGAGAGCTCGGGACTAGCGGGAGTTCAGTTCTTC. Full variable domain (missing parts from reference TRBV15 and TRBJ2-1): DAMVIQNPRYQVTQFGKPVTLSCSQTLNHNVMYWYQQKSSQAPKLLFHYYDKDFNNEADTPDNFQSRRPNTSFCFLDIRSPGLGDTAMYLCATSRESSGLAGVQFFGPGTRLTVL.

This clonotype showed up many times. CDR3 bases: TGTGCCAGCAGCTTTGCGGGAGTCTACGAGCAGTACTTC. This codes for CASSFAGVYEQYF. The chain links TRBV11-2 to TRBJ2-7; 7 bases map to TRBD2. Germline V gene data show CDR1 as SGHAT and CDR2 as FQNNGV. CDR3 length: 13 residues. Germline trimming cut 3 bases from V and 3 bases from J; bases unmatched to any gene: 2. Filled out from reference TRBV11-2 and TRBJ2-7, the complete variable domain reads EAGVAQSPRYKIIEKRQSVAFWCNPISGHATLYWYQQILGQGPKLLIQFQNNGVVDDSQLPKDRFSAERLKGVDSTLKIQPAKLEDSAVYLCASSFAGVYEQYFGPGTRLTVT.

This clonotype has at least ten counts. The chain links TRBV7-2 to TRBJ1-1; the D is unclear. CDR3 length: 14 residues. V was trimmed by 2 bases and J by 4 bases, leaving 11 bases between them. Germline assignment: CDR1 SGHTA and CDR2 FQGNSA. The CDR3: CASSLPLMGTEAFF. The CDR3 DNA sequence: TGTGCCAGCAGCTTACCCCTAATGGGCACTGAAGCTTTCTTT.

This chain uses TRBV15 with TRBJ2-7, with 8 bases matching TRBD2. The CDR3 loop spans 14 amino acids. With 8 bases clipped from V and 2 bases from J, the junction kept 8 bases outside the gene matches. Germline-derived CDR1 and CDR2 are LNHNV and YYDKDF (reference sequence). Here the CDR3 DNA reads TGTGCCACCCGGGCCGGGGGGGTCCCCTACGAGCAGTACTTC. It translates to CATRAGGVPYEQYF.

This clonotype showed up many times. V and J are TRBV5-5 and TRBJ1-4; 9 bases match TRBD1. Looked up from germline, CDR1 is SGHKS and CDR2 is YYEKEE (reference sequence). This CDR3 region has 15 residues. J lost 7 bases, V lost 7 bases, and 11 bases had no gene match. CDR3 sequence: CASRSDRGEGEKLFF. Here the CDR3 DNA reads TGTGCCAGCCGATCCGACAGGGGGGAAGGTGAAAAACTGTTTTTT.

This clonotype was picked up many times. The gene calls are TRBV20-1 and TRBJ2-1; 9 nucleotides match TRBD2. Germline V gene sequence: CDR1 DFQATT, CDR2 SNEGSKA (reference sequence). The CDR3 has 13 amino acids. J lost 9 bases, V lost 3 bases, and 6 bases had no gene match. The CDR3 region is CSARGLAAGEQFF. CDR3 DNA sequence: TGCAGTGCTAGGGGACTAGCTGCTGGTGAGCAGTTCTTC.

This clonotype was observed a few times. V and J are TRBV9 and TRBJ2-5; D not resolved. This CDR3 is 15 amino acids long. CDR1 and CDR2 from the germline V gene are SGDLS and YYNGEE. Trimming removed 4 bases from V and 5 bases from J, with 18 bases in between. CDR3 sequence reads: CASSPRDRSWETQYF. CDR3 bases: TGTGCCAGCAGCCCCCGAGACCGGAGCTGGGAGACCCAGTACTTC.

This clonotype was recorded at least ten times. The rearrangement links TRBV29-1 to TRBJ2-3, with 11 nucleotides matching TRBD2. The CDR3 totals 14 residues. Trimming at V came to 4 bases and at J to 5 bases, leaving 5 bases not matched to a gene. Germline V lookup: CDR1 SQVTM, CDR2 ANQGSEA. CDR3 bases: TGCAGCGTTGTCCTAGCGGGAGGCAAAGATACGCAGTATTTT. Translated: CSVVLAGGKDTQYF.

The table lists this clonotype with many counts. The gene calls are TRBV6-5 and TRBJ2-7; D possibly corresponds to TRBD2 (6 bases). Trimming stripped 0 bases from V and 5 bases from J, with 11 bases between. Germline loops: CDR1 MNHEY, CDR2 SVGAGI. The CDR3 contains 14 residues. DNA for the CDR3: TGTGCCAGCAGTTACTCGGAGGGGAGGCACGAGCAGTACTTC. This encodes CASSYSEGRHEQYF.

This clonotype has a count of ten or more. V usage is TRBV27 and J usage is TRBJ2-7, with 10 nucleotides matching TRBD1. The J segment lost 6 bases and the V segment lost 0 bases, leaving 11 bases of the junction unmatched. Germline CDR1 reads MNHEY; CDR2 reads SMNVEV (reference sequence). The CDR3 is made up of 17 amino acids. CDR3 protein: CASSLSDPGTGVSEQYF. The DNA of the CDR3 is TGTGCCAGCAGTTTATCGGACCCCGGGACAGGGGTTAGCGAGCAGTACTTC.